This record covers a single TCR beta chain. The antigen remains undetermined. This sample was included in a study of CD4 T cells in relation to SARS-CoV-2 and coronaviruses. Germline V lookup: CDR1 SGHDT, CDR2 YYEEEE. The CDR3 length is 16 residues. Trimming cost V 1 base and J 7 bases; bases outside gene matches: 6. Using immunoSEQ multiplex PCR, the repertoire was profiled, and TCRdb retains in-frame clones only, with some absent. The sample consists of some 14,000 clones, 60% to 80% of them appearing once. Overall study findings and caveats: Crossreactivity was assessed only for spike protein, not other viral proteins.

The unexposed donors gave CD4+ T cells in about 2010-2019, prior to COVID-19. Isolation of CD4+ T cells took place after approximately 11 days in culture. Testing used SARS-CoV-2 S/N and four cold-coronavirus spikes on unexposed-donor CD4+ T cells, cells permitting. On days 3 and 7, cultures got half fresh IL-2 medium. The TCR sequence derives from a human donor in good health. The chain links TRBV5-6 to TRBJ2-1; the match to TRBD2 covers 12 bases. The material sequenced was CD4+ T cells from PBMCs, cultured in vitro. In DNA form, the CDR3 reads TGTGCCAGCAGCTTGCTGGGACTAGCGGGTACGAATGAGCAGTTCTTC. It translates to CASSLLGLAGTNEQFF.